Listed below are T cell receptor beta chains from one sample, sequenced in a study of monozygotic twins with inflammatory bowel disease. TCRdb reprocessed the 5' RACE reads, with one entry per CDR3 protein and no DNA. This listing includes about 420,000 distinct CDR3 sequences. The specimen sequenced was blood. Every receptor here comes from a human donor with ulcerative colitis or Crohn's disease, or a healthy co-twin of an affected twin (not recorded which). The CDR3 runs from the conserved cysteine through the conserved F or W.

j_gene,v_gene,len,CDR3aa
TRBJ1-1,TRBV5-6,12,CASSLGVTEAFF
TRBJ1-6,TRBV18,15,CASSPGEASNSPLHF
TRBJ2-5,TRBV7-2,13,CASLADLQETQYF
TRBJ1-2,TRBV5-1,14,CASSLGPTGIGYTF
TRBJ1-5,TRBV12-3/TRBV12-4,12,CASRAGTQPQHF
TRBJ2-5,TRBV28,16,CASSPLGLGNQETQYF
TRBJ2-4,TRBV10-3,16,CAISPGGAWAKNIQYF
TRBJ2-3,TRBV20-1,14,CSAKEGRSTDTQYF
TRBJ1-5,TRBV19,12,CASSRTFQPQHF
TRBJ2-7,TRBV18,15,CASSPKGLGVYEQYF
TRBJ1-2,TRBV5-1,16,CASSRSRGIMLSGYTF
TRBJ2-7,TRBV5-6,13,CASSRTGPYEQYF
TRBJ2-3,TRBV10-3,14,CAISDRGRTDTQYF
TRBJ2-7,TRBV5-1,15,CASSLSGGAVYEQYF
TRBJ1-2,TRBV7-2,18,CASSLAPSSGTGTQGYTF
TRBJ2-2,TRBV7-2,15,CASSQTQRNTGELFF
TRBJ2-6,TRBV13,17,CASSRYGTYSGANVLTF
TRBJ2-7,TRBV20-1,14,CSVGKTTDAYEQYF
TRBJ1-2,TRBV4-3,14,CASSQGGSNYGYTF
TRBJ2-6,TRBV30,15,CAWSHSDSGANVLTF
TRBJ1-6,TRBV2,11,CASKLGSPLHF
TRBJ2-1,TRBV5-1,15,CASYLGRGSYNEQFF
TRBJ2-7,TRBV5-1,14,CASSLKTGPYDQYF
TRBJ2-7,TRBV30,15,CAWSVPQGWSYEQYF
TRBJ1-1,TRBV14,13,CASSQEGIRAAFF
TRBJ2-3,TRBV14,14,CASSQRGHRDTQYF
TRBJ2-3,TRBV30,12,CASAPHTDTQYF
TRBJ2-3,TRBV7-9,16,CASSSIRGGLADTQYF
TRBJ2-3,TRBV12-3/TRBV12-4,17,CASSHPPGAGGADTQYF
TRBJ1-5,TRBV20-1,14,CSAIGGHSNQPQHF
TRBJ2-7,TRBV18,16,CASSTRQGATTYEQYF
TRBJ2-2,TRBV7-7,16,CASSSLRGPNTGELFF
TRBJ2-7,TRBV24-1,13,CATSDLDSYEQYF
TRBJ1-5,TRBV18,16,CASSSEKGPLNQPQHF
TRBJ1-6,TRBV12-3/TRBV12-4,15,CASSPGTGANSPLHF
TRBJ2-7,TRBV5-4,14,CASSRQGQTYEQYF
TRBJ2-2,TRBV6-1,17,CASSTLSRGLGTGELFF
TRBJ2-6,TRBV11-2,18,CASSSTGWGLSGANVLTF
TRBJ2-7,TRBV20-1,18,CSARTSGTSGGGLYEQYF
TRBJ2-3,TRBV10-3,13,CAINPGHTDTQYF
TRBJ1-1,TRBV5-1,17,CASSWKPTGVTNTEAFF
TRBJ2-7,TRBV5-8,13,CASSSDSTYEQYF
TRBJ2-3,TRBV4-2,19,CASSQDRASGVLSTDTQYF
TRBJ2-4,TRBV28,15,CASSLRGLGKNIQYF
TRBJ1-1,TRBV5-1,14,CASSLGQQKTEAFF
TRBJ2-2,TRBV5-1,17,CASSLTRGAGNTGELFF
TRBJ2-2,TRBV5-1,15,CASSSSGVVPGELFF
TRBJ2-7,TRBV12-3/TRBV12-4,16,CASSPPGMGKSYEQYF
TRBJ1-4,TRBV7-9,15,CASSSPGTDNEKLFF
TRBJ2-5,TRBV29-1,17,CSVLATSGTRVRETQYF